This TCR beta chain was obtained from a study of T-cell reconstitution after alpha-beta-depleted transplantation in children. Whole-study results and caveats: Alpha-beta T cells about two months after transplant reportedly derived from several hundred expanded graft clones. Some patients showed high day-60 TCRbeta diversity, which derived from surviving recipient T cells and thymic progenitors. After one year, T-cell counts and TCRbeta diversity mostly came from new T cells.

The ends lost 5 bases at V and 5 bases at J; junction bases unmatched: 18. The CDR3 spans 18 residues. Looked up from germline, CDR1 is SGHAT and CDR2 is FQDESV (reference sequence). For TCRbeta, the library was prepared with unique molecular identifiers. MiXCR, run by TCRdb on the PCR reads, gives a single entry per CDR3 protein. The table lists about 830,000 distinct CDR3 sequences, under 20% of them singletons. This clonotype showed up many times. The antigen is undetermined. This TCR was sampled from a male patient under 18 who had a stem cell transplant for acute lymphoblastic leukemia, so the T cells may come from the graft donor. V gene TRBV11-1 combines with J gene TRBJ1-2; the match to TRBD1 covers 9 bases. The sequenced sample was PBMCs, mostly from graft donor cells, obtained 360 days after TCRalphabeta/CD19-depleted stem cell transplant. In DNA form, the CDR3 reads TGTGCCAGCAGCCAAGAAGTGTCCCTACAGGGGGCTCGGTATGGCTACACCTTC. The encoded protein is CASSQEVSLQGARYGYTF.